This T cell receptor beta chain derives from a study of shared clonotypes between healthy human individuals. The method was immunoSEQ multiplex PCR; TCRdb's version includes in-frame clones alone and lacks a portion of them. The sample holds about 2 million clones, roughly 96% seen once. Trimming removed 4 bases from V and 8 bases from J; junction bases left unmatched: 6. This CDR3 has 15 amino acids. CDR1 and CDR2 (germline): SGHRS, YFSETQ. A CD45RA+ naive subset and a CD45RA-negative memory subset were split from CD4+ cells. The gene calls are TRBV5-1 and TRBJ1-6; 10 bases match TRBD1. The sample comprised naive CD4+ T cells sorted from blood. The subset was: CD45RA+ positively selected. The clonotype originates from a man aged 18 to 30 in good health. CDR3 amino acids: CASSTRQGAYSPLHF. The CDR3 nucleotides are TGCGCCAGCAGCACCCGACAGGGGGCTTATTCACCCCTCCACTTT.